A selection of T cell receptor beta chains follows, all from one sample in a study of regulatory T cells in long-lasting Graves disease. TCRdb itself ran the multiplex PCR reads through MiXCR, one entry per CDR3 protein. The sample consists of some 440,000 distinct CDR3 sequences, about a fifth of them appearing once. The source was peripheral blood mononuclear cells (PBMCs), collected when the disease was refractory, from a patient treated with antithyroid drugs. Receptors were obtained from a female donor with Graves disease. CDR3s include the opening cysteine and the closing phenylalanine or tryptophan. The order of the fields is CDR3 protein, CDR3 DNA, J gene, clone size, V gene, D gene. D genes are given only for firm matches. The size field is filled for only some rows; it gives once, few, many or a size class.

cdr3_aa: CASSGTDSNQPQHF; cdr3_nt: TGTGCCAGCAGTGGGACGGATAGCAATCAGCCCCAGCATTTT; j_call: TRBJ1-5; clone_size: many; v_call: TRBV2; d_call: NA
cdr3_aa: CASSYWGNVLTF; cdr3_nt: TGTGCCAGCAGCTACTGGGGGAACGTCCTGACTTTC; j_call: TRBJ2-6; clone_size: NA; v_call: TRBV7-2; d_call: NA
cdr3_aa: CSARSSYEQFF; cdr3_nt: TGCAGTGCTAGATCTTCTTATGAGCAGTTCTTC; j_call: TRBJ2-1; clone_size: NA; v_call: TRBV20-1; d_call: NA
cdr3_aa: CASSYNSQSYGYTF; cdr3_nt: TGTGCCAGCAGTTATAACAGTCAAAGCTATGGCTACACCTTC; j_call: TRBJ1-2; clone_size: many; v_call: TRBV12-3/TRBV12-4; d_call: NA
cdr3_aa: CASRVDRANEKLFF; cdr3_nt: TGTGCCAGCAGAGTGGACAGGGCGAATGAAAAACTGTTTTTT; j_call: TRBJ1-4; clone_size: many; v_call: TRBV2; d_call: TRBD1
cdr3_aa: CASLAGTSSYNEQFF; cdr3_nt: TGTGCCAGCCTAGCGGGAACGAGCTCCTACAATGAGCAGTTCTTC; j_call: TRBJ2-1; clone_size: NA; v_call: TRBV28; d_call: TRBD2
cdr3_aa: CAISETRSLSYGYTF; cdr3_nt: TGTGCCATCAGTGAGACCAGATCATTGTCCTATGGCTACACCTTC; j_call: TRBJ1-2; clone_size: many; v_call: TRBV10-3; d_call: NA
cdr3_aa: CASSETSGTTYEQYF; cdr3_nt: TGTGCCAGCAGTGAGACTAGCGGAACCACCTACGAGCAGTACTTC; j_call: TRBJ2-7; clone_size: few; v_call: TRBV6-1; d_call: TRBD2
cdr3_aa: CAWRAGDYEQYF; cdr3_nt: TGTGCCTGGAGGGCGGGGGACTACGAGCAGTACTTC; j_call: TRBJ2-7; clone_size: few; v_call: TRBV30; d_call: TRBD2
cdr3_aa: CATSDLASGPRTDTQYF; cdr3_nt: TGTGCCACCAGTGATTTGGCTAGCGGACCTCGCACAGATACGCAGTATTTT; j_call: TRBJ2-3; clone_size: NA; v_call: TRBV24-1; d_call: TRBD2
cdr3_aa: CASSTGLNTGELFF; cdr3_nt: TGTGCCAGCAGTACAGGCCTGAACACCGGGGAGCTGTTTTTT; j_call: TRBJ2-2; clone_size: NA; v_call: TRBV12-3/TRBV12-4; d_call: NA
cdr3_aa: CASSISLDGYYGYTF; cdr3_nt: TGTGCCAGCAGTATTTCACTCGACGGATACTATGGCTACACCTTC; j_call: TRBJ1-2; clone_size: many; v_call: TRBV2; d_call: NA
cdr3_aa: CASSSPPQGAAKNIQYF; cdr3_nt: TGTGCCAGCAGCTCACCCCCCCAGGGGGCGGCCAAAAACATTCAGTACTTC; j_call: TRBJ2-4; clone_size: few; v_call: TRBV7-9; d_call: TRBD1
cdr3_aa: CASSISGPFTGELFF; cdr3_nt: TGTGCCAGTAGTATTTCGGGACCTTTTACCGGGGAGCTGTTTTTT; j_call: TRBJ2-2; clone_size: NA; v_call: TRBV19; d_call: NA
cdr3_aa: CASSLLAGELSF; cdr3_nt: TGTGCCAGCAGTTTACTCGCCGGGGAGCTGTCTTTT; j_call: TRBJ2-2; clone_size: NA; v_call: TRBV28; d_call: NA
cdr3_aa: CASSVADGANTEAFF; cdr3_nt: TGTGCCAGCAGCGTAGCGGACGGAGCTAACACTGAAGCTTTCTTT; j_call: TRBJ1-1; clone_size: few; v_call: TRBV9; d_call: NA
cdr3_aa: CASSVDPTGLAGETQYF; cdr3_nt: TGTGCCAGCAGCGTAGATCCGACGGGACTAGCGGGAGAGACCCAGTACTTC; j_call: TRBJ2-5; clone_size: NA; v_call: TRBV9; d_call: TRBD2
cdr3_aa: CASSFSVLGYGYTF; cdr3_nt: TGTGCCAGCAGCTTTTCGGTCCTCGGGTATGGCTACACCTTC; j_call: TRBJ1-2; clone_size: many; v_call: TRBV7-9; d_call: NA
cdr3_aa: CAISGTGHNSNQPQHF; cdr3_nt: TGTGCCATCAGTGGTACAGGACACAATAGCAATCAGCCCCAGCATTTT; j_call: TRBJ1-5; clone_size: many; v_call: TRBV10-3; d_call: NA
cdr3_aa: CASSFHGTNYGYTF; cdr3_nt: TGTGCCAGCAGCTTTCACGGAACTAACTATGGCTACACCTTC; j_call: TRBJ1-2; clone_size: medium-sized; v_call: TRBV7-2; d_call: NA
cdr3_aa: CATSRASFQETQYF; cdr3_nt: TGTGCCACCAGCAGAGCAAGCTTCCAAGAGACCCAGTACTTC; j_call: TRBJ2-5; clone_size: NA; v_call: TRBV15; d_call: NA
cdr3_aa: CASSLDGGVGTEAFF; cdr3_nt: TGTGCCAGCAGTCTGGACGGGGGGGTGGGCACTGAAGCTTTCTTT; j_call: TRBJ1-1; clone_size: many; v_call: TRBV6-1; d_call: NA
cdr3_aa: CASSVFVNTGELFF; cdr3_nt: TGTGCCAGCAGTGTCTTCGTGAACACCGGGGAGCTGTTTTTT; j_call: TRBJ2-2; clone_size: many; v_call: TRBV2; d_call: NA
cdr3_aa: CASSLMGQNNQPQHF; cdr3_nt: TGTGCCAGCAGTCTAATGGGACAGAACAATCAGCCCCAGCATTTT; j_call: TRBJ1-5; clone_size: many; v_call: TRBV27; d_call: TRBD1
cdr3_aa: CASSYYVSRNEQFF; cdr3_nt: TGTGCCAGCAGTTATTATGTCAGTCGCAATGAGCAGTTCTTC; j_call: TRBJ2-1; clone_size: NA; v_call: TRBV6-2/TRBV6-3; d_call: NA
cdr3_aa: CASSRTDEAFF; cdr3_nt: TGTGCCAGCAGCCGGACGGATGAAGCTTTCTTT; j_call: TRBJ1-1; clone_size: many; v_call: TRBV3-1; d_call: NA
cdr3_aa: CASSPRTSVNEQYF; cdr3_nt: TGTGCCAGCAGCCCTCGCACCTCAGTTAACGAGCAGTACTTC; j_call: TRBJ2-7; clone_size: NA; v_call: TRBV7-9; d_call: NA
cdr3_aa: CASSWEGGGYYEQYF; cdr3_nt: TGTGCCAGCAGCTGGGAGGGAGGGGGGTATTACGAGCAGTACTTC; j_call: TRBJ2-7; clone_size: many; v_call: TRBV7-2; d_call: NA
cdr3_aa: CASSFGIQETQYF; cdr3_nt: TGTGCCAGCAGCTTTGGGATCCAAGAGACCCAGTACTTC; j_call: TRBJ2-5; clone_size: many; v_call: TRBV11-2; d_call: NA
cdr3_aa: CASSSNTRQETQYF; cdr3_nt: TGTGCCAGCAGTTCAAACACTCGTCAAGAGACCCAGTACTTC; j_call: TRBJ2-5; clone_size: many; v_call: TRBV12-3/TRBV12-4; d_call: NA
cdr3_aa: CASSWARGLYEQYF; cdr3_nt: TGTGCCAGCAGTTGGGCGAGGGGTCTTTACGAGCAGTACTTC; j_call: TRBJ2-7; clone_size: NA; v_call: TRBV12-3/TRBV12-4; d_call: NA
cdr3_aa: CAWSGTSWAGELFF; cdr3_nt: TGTGCCTGGAGTGGGACTAGCTGGGCCGGGGAGCTGTTTTTT; j_call: TRBJ2-2; clone_size: few; v_call: TRBV30; d_call: TRBD2
cdr3_aa: CASSRTGLGTGELFF; cdr3_nt: TGTGCCAGTAGTAGAACAGGGCTTGGCACCGGGGAGCTGTTTTTT; j_call: TRBJ2-2; clone_size: NA; v_call: TRBV19; d_call: NA
cdr3_aa: CASTQIAGANEQYF; cdr3_nt: TGTGCCAGCACGCAAATAGCGGGAGCAAACGAGCAGTACTTC; j_call: TRBJ2-7; clone_size: NA; v_call: TRBV11-2; d_call: TRBD2
cdr3_aa: CAISESTSGYERYF; cdr3_nt: TGTGCCATCAGTGAGTCGACTAGCGGGTACGAGCGGTACTTC; j_call: TRBJ2-7; clone_size: few; v_call: TRBV10-3; d_call: TRBD2
cdr3_aa: CASGAGALNTEAFF; cdr3_nt: TGTGCCAGCGGGGCAGGGGCCCTAAACACTGAAGCTTTCTTT; j_call: TRBJ1-1; clone_size: many; v_call: TRBV27; d_call: NA
cdr3_aa: CASSPGTGYGQPQHF; cdr3_nt: TGTGCCAGCAGTCCCGGGACAGGGTATGGTCAGCCCCAGCATTTT; j_call: TRBJ1-5; clone_size: many; v_call: TRBV6-1; d_call: TRBD1
cdr3_aa: CASSTPSGSYEQYF; cdr3_nt: TGTGCCAGCTCCACACCTAGCGGGAGCTACGAGCAGTACTTC; j_call: TRBJ2-7; clone_size: many; v_call: TRBV6-2/TRBV6-3; d_call: TRBD2
cdr3_aa: CASSSRFGQGAGNTIYF; cdr3_nt: TGTGCCAGCAGTTCGCGTTTTGGACAGGGGGCAGGAAACACCATATATTTT; j_call: TRBJ1-3; clone_size: NA; v_call: TRBV28; d_call: TRBD1
cdr3_aa: CASRTFPGHYSYEQYF; cdr3_nt: TGTGCCAGCAGAACGTTTCCCGGGCACTATTCCTACGAGCAGTACTTC; j_call: TRBJ2-7; clone_size: many; v_call: TRBV28; d_call: NA
cdr3_aa: CASRADRVLYGYTF; cdr3_nt: TGTGCCAGCAGAGCAGACAGGGTCCTCTATGGCTACACCTTC; j_call: TRBJ1-2; clone_size: many; v_call: TRBV6-1; d_call: TRBD1
cdr3_aa: CASSVGRRSSYEQYF; cdr3_nt: TGTGCCAGCAGCGTAGGTCGAAGGAGCTCCTACGAGCAGTACTTC; j_call: TRBJ2-7; clone_size: few; v_call: TRBV9; d_call: NA
cdr3_aa: CASWGGGANTGELFF; cdr3_nt: TGTGCCAGTTGGGGCGGGGGCGCGAACACCGGGGAGCTGTTTTTT; j_call: TRBJ2-2; clone_size: NA; v_call: TRBV19; d_call: NA
cdr3_aa: CSRRQGPHEQFF; cdr3_nt: TGCAGCCGACGACAGGGCCCCCATGAGCAGTTCTTC; j_call: TRBJ2-1; clone_size: NA; v_call: TRBV20-1; d_call: TRBD1
cdr3_aa: CASSIATGTLHF; cdr3_nt: TGTGCCAGTAGTATAGCGACCGGAACCCTCCACTTT; j_call: TRBJ1-6; clone_size: NA; v_call: TRBV19; d_call: NA
cdr3_aa: CASSLAGGQKTEAFF; cdr3_nt: TGTGCCAGCAGCTTAGCAGGAGGACAAAAGACTGAAGCTTTCTTT; j_call: TRBJ1-1; clone_size: NA; v_call: TRBV7-9; d_call: NA
cdr3_aa: CASSDGFGLAGAARIYEQYF; cdr3_nt: TGTGCCAGCAGTGATGGATTCGGCCTAGCGGGAGCGGCGAGGATTTACGAGCAGTACTTC; j_call: TRBJ2-7; clone_size: many; v_call: TRBV6-1; d_call: TRBD2
cdr3_aa: CASSPLGTWTEAFF; cdr3_nt: TGTGCCAGCTCACCCCTCGGGACTTGGACTGAAGCTTTCTTT; j_call: TRBJ1-1; clone_size: NA; v_call: TRBV18; d_call: NA
cdr3_aa: CASSSTSGKYEQYF; cdr3_nt: TGTGCCAGCAGCTCGACTAGCGGGAAATACGAGCAGTACTTC; j_call: TRBJ2-7; clone_size: many; v_call: TRBV27; d_call: TRBD2
cdr3_aa: CASSFSGQNQPQHF; cdr3_nt: TGTGCCAGCAGTTTTTCGGGGCAGAATCAGCCCCAGCATTTT; j_call: TRBJ1-5; clone_size: many; v_call: TRBV28; d_call: NA